This is a list of T cell receptor beta chains from one sample in a study of shared clonotypes between healthy human individuals. Clones were read by immunoSEQ multiplex PCR, and TCRdb kept only the in-frame ones, dropping some. Among about 550,000 clones listed, about 95% were seen once. The source material was naive CD8+ T cells sorted from blood. The source is a woman aged 30 to 39 in good health. Each CDR3 is given with its conserved first and last residue. The order of the fields is clone size, V gene, J gene, D gene, CDR3 protein, CDR3 DNA. D genes are given only for firm matches. The size of a clone is reported for some rows only, either as once, few or many, or as a class for expanded clones.

.	TRBV2	TRBJ2-1	TRBD2	CASSQRLAGNNEQFF	TGTGCCAGCAGCCAAAGACTAGCGGGGAACAATGAGCAGTTCTTC
.	TRBV27	TRBJ1-6	.	CASSPGGGSPLHF	TGTGCCAGCAGCCCGGGAGGAGGATCACCCCTCCACTTT
.	TRBV19	TRBJ2-1	.	CASSLASWDEQFF	TGTGCCAGTAGTTTGGCGAGCTGGGATGAGCAGTTCTTC
.	TRBV29-1	TRBJ2-7	.	CSAIKGQTYEQYF	TGCAGCGCTATTAAGGGGCAGACCTACGAGCAGTACTTC
once	TRBV27	TRBJ2-7	.	CASSWQGKTYEQYF	TGTGCCAGCAGTTGGCAGGGGAAAACCTACGAGCAGTACTTC
.	TRBV13	TRBJ2-1	TRBD2	CASSLEGLGGLGGQFF	TGTGCCAGCAGCTTAGAGGGACTAGGAGGACTAGGAGGACAGTTCTTC
.	TRBV28	TRBJ2-1	.	CASSLTSIDEQFF	TGTGCCAGCAGTCTCACTAGTATCGATGAGCAGTTCTTC
few	TRBV28	TRBJ2-7	TRBD1	CASSLADRAGENEQYF	TGTGCCAGCAGCCTGGCCGACAGGGCCGGGGAAAACGAGCAGTACTTC
.	TRBV5-1	TRBJ2-5	TRBD1	CASSDRVQETQYF	TGCGCCAGCAGCGACAGGGTCCAAGAGACCCAGTACTTC
.	TRBV11-2	TRBJ2-2	TRBD2	CASSQPLAGPNTGELFF	TGTGCCAGCAGCCAACCTCTAGCGGGTCCGAACACCGGGGAGCTGTTTTTT
.	TRBV28	TRBJ1-2	TRBD1	CASSSQTGLGGYTF	TGTGCCAGCAGCTCGCAGACAGGGTTGGGTGGCTACACCTTC
.	TRBV6-4	TRBJ2-1	.	CASSDHRGGYNEQFF	TGTGCCAGCAGTGACCACAGGGGGGGTTACAATGAGCAGTTCTTC
.	TRBV27	TRBJ1-2	TRBD1	CASSFFPTGGNGYTF	TGTGCCAGCAGTTTTTTCCCAACAGGGGGTAACGGCTACACCTTC
.	TRBV5-8	TRBJ1-1	.	CASSLTLWPGTEAFF	TGTGCCAGCAGCTTGACCCTTTGGCCCGGAACTGAAGCTTTCTTT
.	TRBV27	TRBJ2-7	.	CASSEPYSEQYF	TGTGCCAGCAGTGAGCCTTACAGCGAGCAGTACTTC
.	TRBV10-3	TRBJ2-7	TRBD2	CAISESYGGSTYEQYF	TGTGCCATCAGTGAGTCGTACGGGGGGAGTACCTACGAGCAGTACTTC
.	TRBV5-1	TRBJ2-5	TRBD1	CASSRDSEETQYF	TGCGCCAGCAGCCGGGACAGTGAAGAGACCCAGTACTTC
.	TRBV6-4	TRBJ1-1	.	CASSDWGTEAFF	TGTGCCAGCAGTGACTGGGGCACTGAAGCTTTCTTT
.	TRBV6-1	TRBJ1-5	.	CASSDLVRGSQPQHF	TGTGCCAGCAGTGATCTGGTTAGGGGATCTCAGCCCCAGCATTTT
.	TRBV29-1	TRBJ2-1	.	CSARTTSSYNEQFF	TGCAGCGCGAGGACAACCAGCTCCTACAATGAGCAGTTCTTC
.	TRBV28	TRBJ2-7	TRBD1	CASSLWTGPLYEQYF	TGTGCCAGCAGTTTGTGGACAGGGCCCCTCTACGAGCAGTACTTC
.	TRBV6-1	TRBJ2-5	TRBD1	CASSKGTAFTLIQETQYF	TGTGCCAGCAGTAAAGGGACAGCTTTTACACTAATCCAAGAGACCCAGTACTTC
once	TRBV6-1	TRBJ2-1	.	CASSEVSGHYNEQFF	TGTGCCAGCAGTGAAGTTTCGGGCCATTACAATGAGCAGTTCTTC
.	TRBV7-9	TRBJ2-7	TRBD1	CASNLPGQASYEQYF	TGTGCCAGCAACTTACCGGGACAGGCCTCCTACGAGCAGTACTTC
once	TRBV9	TRBJ2-2	TRBD1	CASSPGTVGTGELFF	TGTGCCAGCAGCCCAGGGACAGTGGGGACCGGGGAGCTGTTTTTT
.	TRBV2	TRBJ2-5	.	CASSGAGMVETQYF	TGTGCCAGCAGTGGGGCCGGGATGGTAGAGACCCAGTACTTC
.	TRBV4-2	TRBJ2-1	.	CASSQDTYEQFF	TGTGCCAGCAGCCAAGATACCTATGAGCAGTTCTTC
.	TRBV6-1	TRBJ2-5	.	CASSERSQGAVTQYF	TGTGCCAGCAGTGAAAGGAGTCAGGGCGCTGTGACCCAGTACTTC
.	TRBV19	TRBJ2-6	.	CASNQLPGKQSGANVLTF	TGTGCCAGTAACCAACTCCCAGGGAAGCAGTCCGGGGCCAACGTCCTGACTTTC
.	TRBV5-1	TRBJ2-5	.	CASSSRQGVQRARETQYF	TGCGCCAGCAGCTCCAGACAGGGAGTGCAGCGGGCCCGAGAGACCCAGTACTTC
.	TRBV5-6	TRBJ1-5	.	CASSEGLGPQHF	TGTGCCAGCAGCGAGGGGTTAGGGCCCCAGCATTTT
.	TRBV9	TRBJ2-6	TRBD1	CASSSQTGGPHFSGANVLTF	TGTGCCAGCAGCTCACAGACAGGGGGCCCACACTTCTCTGGGGCCAACGTCCTGACTTTC
.	TRBV21-1	TRBJ2-2	.	CASSKWVSCYTGELFF	TGTGCCAGCAGCAAATGGGTCTCCTGTTACACCGGGGAGCTGTTTTTT
.	TRBV6-5	TRBJ1-1	.	CASSYGAILTEAFF	TGTGCCAGCAGTTACGGGGCCATACTAACTGAAGCTTTCTTT
.	TRBV27	TRBJ1-2	TRBD1	CASSLSTPRPGGYGYTF	TGTGCCAGCAGTTTATCTACCCCACGGCCAGGGGGCTATGGCTACACCTTC
.	TRBV18	TRBJ1-5	.	CASSTVNQPQHF	TGTGCCAGCTCAACGGTAAATCAGCCCCAGCATTTT
.	TRBV5-4	TRBJ2-7	TRBD1	CASSSDRGHLYEQYF	TGTGCCAGCAGCTCCGACAGGGGGCATTTATACGAGCAGTACTTC
.	TRBV7-9	TRBJ2-7	TRBD2	CATPGVAGTYEQYF	TGTGCCACCCCCGGAGTAGCGGGAACCTACGAGCAGTACTTC
few	TRBV9	TRBJ2-1	.	CASSVDTGPEFF	TGTGCCAGCAGCGTAGACACAGGGCCGGAGTTCTTC
.	TRBV28	TRBJ2-3	TRBD1	CATSRDREVTDTQYF	TGTGCCACCTCCCGGGACAGGGAAGTCACAGATACGCAGTATTTT
.	TRBV19	TRBJ2-1	.	CASSIDVESEQFF	TGTGCCAGTAGTATCGATGTTGAGTCTGAGCAGTTCTTC
few	TRBV5-4	TRBJ1-1	.	CASSLEGGGAFF	TGTGCCAGCAGCTTGGAAGGAGGGGGAGCTTTCTTT
.	TRBV29-1	TRBJ1-2	.	CSGSTDGFYGYTF	TGCAGCGGTTCGACAGACGGCTTCTATGGCTACACCTTC
.	TRBV27	TRBJ1-1	.	CASSTPGFLTEAFF	TGTGCCAGCAGTACCCCAGGGTTTTTGACTGAAGCTTTCTTT
.	TRBV15	TRBJ1-2	.	CATSSSKNYGYTF	TGTGCCACCAGCAGTTCCAAGAACTATGGCTACACCTTC
.	TRBV4-1	TRBJ2-5	.	CASSHRNAERETQYF	TGCGCCAGCAGCCATCGGAACGCGGAGAGGGAGACCCAGTACTTC
.	TRBV27	TRBJ2-7	.	CAILRLAYPYEQYF	TGTGCCATCCTCCGACTGGCATACCCCTACGAGCAGTACTTC
.	TRBV7-9	TRBJ2-1	.	CASSSPRTPDGNEQFF	TGTGCCAGCAGCTCACCCCGGACCCCCGACGGGAATGAGCAGTTCTTC
.	TRBV11-2	TRBJ1-2	.	CASRSLHAADYGYTF	TGTGCCAGCCGGTCCCTTCACGCAGCCGACTATGGCTACACCTTC
.	TRBV4-1	TRBJ2-7	TRBD2	CASSQDGGLAGAYEQYF	TGCGCCAGCAGCCAAGATGGGGGACTAGCGGGAGCCTACGAGCAGTACTTC
.	TRBV19	TRBJ2-3	.	CASTPPQLGTDTQYF	TGTGCCAGTACCCCTCCCCAGCTTGGCACAGATACGCAGTATTTT
.	TRBV27	TRBJ2-7	TRBD1	CASSLSGTGVLPSYF	TGTGCCAGCAGTTTATCCGGGACAGGGGTCCTCCCTAGCTACTTC
.	TRBV28	TRBJ2-2	.	CASSFPKGHRLNTGELFF	TGTGCCAGCAGTTTTCCCAAGGGACACCGTCTGAACACCGGGGAGCTGTTTTTT
.	TRBV19	TRBJ1-5	.	CASSMRQARHQPQHF	TGTGCCAGTAGTATGAGGCAGGCCCGTCATCAGCCCCAGCATTTT